This TCR beta chain came from a study of blood T cell repertoires in COVID-19 (dated by TCRdb to about 2020). About the study as a whole: Collaborator samples came from the United States, Italy and Spain and covered acute and convalescent phases of COVID-19. The material from the prospective study consisted of cDNA or gDNA derived from T cells, B-cell-depleted T cells, or PBMCs. Deeply sampled blood TCRbeta repertoires from subjects exposed to, actively infected with, or recovered from COVID-19 were included in the dataset. The repertoires were released in a freely available public database meant as a resource for research on the immune response to SARS-CoV-2. Samples were obtained from the ongoing ImmuneRACE study (first 160 participants) and from some 1,200 subjects provided by 6 global collaborators. Nearly every sample came with metadata listing a de-identified subject ID, COVID-19 status, age in years and sex. Where HLA class I and class II types were available, the types were taken from metadata supplied by the sample provider, not from assay-based typing.

CDR1 and CDR2, per the germline V gene, are KGHSH and LQKENI. V lost 2 bases and J lost 0 bases; the stretch between them is 8 bases long. The CDR3 covers 14 residues, taking in both the cysteine and the phenylalanine. Just the 42-base CDR3 DNA is kept, in frame starting at base 1. As to this clone: Its antigen has not been determined. The sample holds no much larger clone one base away, and base qualities are not on file.

What the research found in general, with its limitations: The amount of clinical and demographic metadata varied by source and participant and was provided uncurated.

Whole blood was collected in K2EDTA tubes by collaborating institutions according to the institutions' own protocols. For TCRbeta analysis, collaborator samples were shipped as frozen whole blood, as isolated PBMCs, or as DNA extracted from either sample type. TCRbeta CDR3 regions were amplified from genomic DNA using the immunoSEQ Assay, a bias-controlled multiplex PCR. Per the source publication's procedure: The number of nucleated cells in each sample was estimated by amplification of reference gene primers within the assay. To quantify the absolute abundance of each unique TCRbeta CDR3 rearrangement, sequence reads were collapsed and filtered. For each sample, productive Simpson clonality was calculated as the square root of Simpson's diversity index over productive rearrangements. In TCRdb, the immuneACCESS table is reduced to in-frame sequences with V and J assigned. These tables do not hold every clone; where another copy was compared, an unresolved V gene accounts for under half, and the others remain unexplained. That table supplies the V and J calls and clone size; D and trimming were determined from the DNA. This sample lists tens of thousands of clones; roughly 89% were detected once. 25% to 30% of the sample goes to the ten largest clones.

Sequences were obtained from peripheral blood. This sequence originates from a man between 45 and 60 years old with active or convalescent COVID-19. Recombination linked TRBV18 to TRBJ2-7; TRBD1 is possibly the D segment (6 matching bases). CDR3 reads: CASSPNRASYEQYF. The DNA is TGTGCCAGCTCACCAAACAGGGCCTCCTACGAGCAGTACTTC.